The 7 T cell receptor beta chains below were found in one sample sequenced in a study of blood T cell repertoires in COVID-19. The method was immunoSEQ multiplex PCR; TCRdb's version includes in-frame clones alone and lacks a portion of them. This sample has more than 80,000 clones, with 70% to 75% found just once. What was sequenced was peripheral blood. These receptor sequences come from a human donor with acute or convalescent COVID-19. The donor label of this sample is uncertain.

V gene TRBV6-6 combines with J gene TRBJ2-6; tentatively, D is TRBD1 (5 bases). The V end lost 6 bases, the J end lost 2 bases, and 11 bases lay between the germline ends. Germline CDR1 and CDR2: MNHNY and SVGAGI (reference sequence). The CDR3 consists of 15 residues. CDR3 sequence reads: CASRTTGAGANVLTF. The CDR3 nucleotides are TGTGCCAGCAGAACCACAGGCGCTGGGGCCAACGTCCTGACTTTC.

V and J are TRBV11-2 and TRBJ1-5; 9 positions agree with TRBD1. CDR3 length equals 15 residues. V shed 6 bases, J shed 4 bases, and the junction held 7 bases outside the gene matches. Germline assignment: CDR1 SGHAT and CDR2 FQNNGV. DNA of the CDR3: TGTGCCAGCAGTCCCGGGACAGGGACTAATCAGCCCCAGCATTTT. It yields the protein CASSPGTGTNQPQHF.

V and J are TRBV2 and TRBJ2-5, with 7 bases matching TRBD2. CDR3 length: 10 residues. CDR1 is SNHLY, CDR2 FYNNEI, per germline. With V trimmed by 11 bases and J by 3 bases, 0 bases remained unmatched. CDR3 sequence (DNA): TGTGCCGCGGGGGAAGAGACCCAGTACTTC. Its translation: CAAGEETQYF.

This chain uses TRBV7-9 with TRBJ2-2; the D gene is possibly TRBD2 (5 bases). Germline V CDR1 and CDR2: SEHNR, FQNEAQ (reference sequence). The CDR3 sequence is 15 residues long. V was clipped by 2 bases and J by 8 bases, with 15 bases between them. CDR3 residues: CASSLQLRERGELFF. The CDR3 nucleotides read TGTGCCAGCAGCTTACAGTTACGGGAAAGGGGGGAGCTGTTTTTT.

This chain uses TRBV4-1 with TRBJ1-4, with no clear D. CDR1 MGHRA and CDR2 YSYEKL come from the germline V gene. Trimming removed 7 bases at V and 4 bases at J, with 13 bases between. The CDR3 sequence is 14 residues long. Here the CDR3 DNA reads TGCGCCAGCAACCACGGAGACCTTAATGAAAAACTGTTTTTT. Amino acid sequence: CASNHGDLNEKLFF.

The CDR3 sequence: CASSQWGPGNYGYTF. The CDR3 nucleotides read TGTGCCAGCAGCCAATGGGGGCCGGGTAACTATGGCTACACCTTC. This sequence joins TRBV3-1 (or the pseudogene TRBV3-2) and TRBJ1-2; tentative D call: TRBD1 (6 bases). The germline CDR1 and CDR2 sequences are LGHDT and YNNKEL (reference sequence). The CDR3 covers 15 residues. The germline V and J ends were trimmed by 2 bases and 1 base, with 11 bases remaining between them.

The chain is built from TRBV5-1 and TRBJ1-4, with TRBD1 matching 7 bases. The CDR3 spans 15 residues. Germline lookup yields CDR1 SGHRS and CDR2 YFSETQ. The trim removed 4 bases at V and 7 bases at J, leaving 10 bases unmatched. For the CDR3, the DNA is TGCGCCAGCAGCATGCGAGGGGGCGAGGGTGAAAAACTGTTTTTT. It is translated as CASSMRGGEGEKLFF.